The rows below give T cell receptor beta chains drawn from one sample of a study of T cell changes during pregnancy in multiple sclerosis. The data were produced by immunoSEQ multiplex PCR, yet TCRdb's version contains in-frame clones alone and is incomplete. The profile shows about 60,000 clones, under 95% of them singletons. Specimen: CD8+ T cells from peripheral blood mononuclear cells, collected in the second trimester of pregnancy. The receptors derive from a female donor with multiple sclerosis, enrolled in a pregnancy study. Each CDR3 is given with its conserved first and last residue. Fields, in order: D gene, clone size, V gene, J gene, CDR3 DNA, CDR3 protein. The D gene is left open where the match is weak. The size field is filled for only some rows; it gives once, few, many or a size class.

>-|-|TRBV7-9|TRBJ1-1
TGTGCCAGCAGCTTAGGCTACGGAGTAAACACTGAAGCTTTCTTT
CASSLGYGVNTEAFF
>TRBD2|-|TRBV5-6|TRBJ2-7
TGTGCCAGCAGCTTGTCCCAGGGACTAGCGGCTTACGAGCAGTACTTC
CASSLSQGLAAYEQYF
>TRBD1|once|TRBV27|TRBJ1-2
TGTGCCAGCAGTTTATGGACAGGGTCTCACTATGGCTACACCTTC
CASSLWTGSHYGYTF
>-|-|TRBV9|TRBJ2-7
TGTGCCAGCAGCGCAGGGGAGTCCTACGAGCAGTACTTC
CASSAGESYEQYF
>TRBD2|-|TRBV4-3|TRBJ2-7
TGCGCCAGCAGCCAAGGGACTAGCGGGACCTACGAGCAGTACTTC
CASSQGTSGTYEQYF
>-|-|TRBV27|TRBJ2-1
TGTGCCAGCAGTTCATACTTGGGACTGCCCTCGGGGAATGAGCAGTTCTTC
CASSSYLGLPSGNEQFF
>-|-|TRBV6-1|TRBJ2-7
TGTGCCAGCAGTGTCGAGGGAGAACCCTACGAGCAGTACTTC
CASSVEGEPYEQYF
>TRBD1|-|TRBV19|TRBJ2-5
TGTGCCGTCCGGGACAGGGAGGATCAAGAGACCCAGTACTTC
CAVRDREDQETQYF
>TRBD2|-|TRBV27|TRBJ2-1
TGTGCCAGCAATGCGAGACTAGCGGGATCCTACAATGAGCAGTTCTTC
CASNARLAGSYNEQFF
>TRBD2|-|TRBV5-4|TRBJ2-5
TGTGCCAGCAGCGCGGTAGCGGGAGAGGGAGAGACCCAGTACTTC
CASSAVAGEGETQYF
>-|-|TRBV6-1|TRBJ2-5
TGTGCCAGCAGCTACAGGGAGCAAGAGACCCAGTACTTC
CASSYREQETQYF
>TRBD1|once|TRBV4-1|TRBJ2-7
TGCGCCAGCAGCCAAGCAACAGGGGGGCAGTACTTC
CASSQATGGQYF
>-|once|TRBV10-2|TRBJ2-3
TGCGCCAGCAGTGATTTACAGGGATACACAGATACGCAGTATTTT
CASSDLQGYTDTQYF
>-|-|TRBV4-3|TRBJ1-2
TGCGCCAGCAGCCAAGAGCGGCCAGGGCCCAATGGCTACACCTTC
CASSQERPGPNGYTF
>-|-|TRBV27|TRBJ1-3
TGTGCCAGCAGTTCCCTCGACAGCTCTGGAAACACCATATATTTT
CASSSLDSSGNTIYF
>TRBD2|-|TRBV5-4|TRBJ2-3
TGTGCCAGCAGCTTGGAGGCAGCGGGAGTTGGCACAGATACGCAGTATTTT
CASSLEAAGVGTDTQYF
>TRBD1|-|TRBV5-4|TRBJ2-7
TGTGCCAGCAGCTTTGCACAGGGGGCCTACGAGCAGTACTTC
CASSFAQGAYEQYF
>-|-|TRBV29-1|TRBJ2-7
TGCAGCGTTGAAACGGAGCAGGGCGAGCAGTACTTC
CSVETEQGEQYF
>TRBD1|-|TRBV4-3|TRBJ1-1
TGCGCCAGCAGCCTACAGGGGCCCACTGAAGCTTTCTTT
CASSLQGPTEAFF
>-|-|TRBV6-1|TRBJ1-5
TGTGCCAGCAGACTTAATCAGCCCCAGCATTTT
CASRLNQPQHF
>TRBD2|-|TRBV19|TRBJ2-7
TGTGCCAGTAGTATGCCTAGCGGGACAACCGCCGAGCAGTACTTC
CASSMPSGTTAEQYF
>TRBD1|-|TRBV4-1|TRBJ2-7
TGCGCCAGCAGCCAAGTGGGGACAGGGGGCGTTTACGAGCAGTACTTC
CASSQVGTGGVYEQYF
>-|-|TRBV5-8|TRBJ2-1
TGTGCCAGCAGCTTGTATCAGGGCGCCTACAATGAGCAGTTCTTC
CASSLYQGAYNEQFF
>-|-|TRBV28|TRBJ2-1
TGTGCCAGCAGTCTTGACGACGGGGTTGGGTACAATGAGCAGTTCTTC
CASSLDDGVGYNEQFF
>-|-|TRBV6-6|TRBJ1-5
TGTGCCAGCAGCTCTCAGGCAGGTTGGGGCAATCAGCCCCAGCATTTT
CASSSQAGWGNQPQHF
>TRBD1|-|TRBV5-8|TRBJ2-1
TGTGCCAGCAGAAGGGACAGAGAGCAGTTCTTC
CASRRDREQFF
>TRBD2|-|TRBV10-2|TRBJ2-7
TGCGCCAGCAGTGACCTTAGCGGGAGTGACGAGCAGTACTTC
CASSDLSGSDEQYF
>TRBD2|-|TRBV7-9|TRBJ2-6
TGTGCCAGCAGCTTGCAGACTAGCGGGAGGACTGGGGCCAACGTCCTGACTTTC
CASSLQTSGRTGANVLTF
>TRBD1|once|TRBV27|TRBJ2-7
TGTGCCAGCAGTTTAACCGGACAGGGGGACTACGAGCAGTACTTC
CASSLTGQGDYEQYF
>-|-|TRBV5-1|TRBJ2-1
TGCGCCAGCAGCTTGGCCGGAGGGACCAATGAGCAGTTCTTC
CASSLAGGTNEQFF
>TRBD1|-|TRBV12-5|TRBJ2-2
TGTGCTAGTGGTTGGGGTCCCGGACAGGGAGAGGGCACCGAGGAGCTGTTTTTT
CASGWGPGQGEGTEELFF
>-|few|TRBV7-3|TRBJ1-5
TGTGCCAGCAGCCCCCGACAGGACGTCGTCGGTCAGCCCCAGCATTTT
CASSPRQDVVGQPQHF
>-|-|TRBV5-5|TRBJ1-1
TGTGCCAGCAGCTTGGATCCAGGGGTGGCTTTCTTT
CASSLDPGVAFF
>-|-|TRBV7-9|TRBJ2-5
TGTGCCAGCAGCTCTGTAACACAGGAAATGGGGGAGACCCAGTACTTC
CASSSVTQEMGETQYF
>TRBD1|-|TRBV25-1|TRBJ1-1
TGTGCCAGCAGTGAATATGACCCTTCGACAGGGGCGAACACTGAAGCTTTCTTT
CASSEYDPSTGANTEAFF
>-|-|TRBV7-8|TRBJ1-2
TGTGCCAGCAGCTTCTCCGCCCATTACAGGGCTAACTATGGCTACACCTTC
CASSFSAHYRANYGYTF
>-|-|TRBV19|TRBJ2-1
TGTGCCAGTAGTATGGGGCTACAGGGGGCTAGCGGGAGCAAGTACAATGAGCAGTTCTTC
CASSMGLQGASGSKYNEQFF
>TRBD2|once|TRBV4-2|TRBJ2-3
TGTGCCAGCAGCCACACAGCGGGAGGGGGGACAGATACGCAGTATTTT
CASSHTAGGGTDTQYF
>-|-|TRBV5-5|TRBJ2-7
TGTGCCAGCAGCTTGGGTCCCCCTGGGAGGGAGCAGTACTTC
CASSLGPPGREQYF
>-|-|TRBV28|TRBJ1-1
TGTGCCAGCAGTTCGACGGGGGGATACACTGAAGCTTTCTTT
CASSSTGGYTEAFF
>TRBD2|-|TRBV5-6|TRBJ2-2
TGTGCCAGCAGGGTTCTAGCGGGAGGCATTGTCGGGGAGCTGTTTTTT
CASRVLAGGIVGELFF